This is a list of T cell receptor beta chains from one sample in a study of T cells after yellow fever vaccination. TCRdb processed the 5' RACE reads anew with MiXCR; each CDR3 protein has one entry. Of approximately 550,000 distinct CDR3 sequences listed, around 21% are singletons. Material: PBMCs, obtained 15 days after the yellow fever booster vaccination. The source is a young man who received the YFV17D yellow fever vaccine. Both conserved end residues are part of each CDR3. Expanded clones are given a class, and other clones once, few, many or no size at all.

J gene: TRBJ1-1
V gene: TRBV11-1
clone size: NA
CDR3 protein: CASSPRTGVFGGNTEAFF

J gene: TRBJ2-1
V gene: TRBV20-1
clone size: NA
CDR3 protein: CCARVAGGRSANEQFF

J gene: TRBJ2-2
V gene: TRBV15
clone size: few
CDR3 protein: CATSGGSSTTGELFF

J gene: TRBJ2-7
V gene: TRBV7-2
clone size: NA
CDR3 protein: CASSLLAGENEQYF

J gene: TRBJ2-5
V gene: TRBV2
clone size: many
CDR3 protein: CASRGQFQETQYF

J gene: TRBJ2-5
V gene: TRBV20-1
clone size: NA
CDR3 protein: CSARIATVQETQYF

J gene: TRBJ2-4
V gene: TRBV28
clone size: NA
CDR3 protein: CATASAGLAKNIQYF

J gene: TRBJ2-5
V gene: TRBV6-5
clone size: few
CDR3 protein: CASSSMGARETQYF

J gene: TRBJ2-3
V gene: TRBV27
clone size: few
CDR3 protein: CASSLSRASGRAWPQYF

J gene: TRBJ2-3
V gene: TRBV13
clone size: NA
CDR3 protein: CASSPEWDTQYF

J gene: TRBJ2-7
V gene: TRBV4-3
clone size: NA
CDR3 protein: CASSLRRAGPYEQYF

J gene: TRBJ2-6
V gene: TRBV12-3/TRBV12-4
clone size: NA
CDR3 protein: CASTKGAGANVLTF

J gene: TRBJ1-2
V gene: TRBV12-3/TRBV12-4
clone size: NA
CDR3 protein: CASSFTGLYGYTF

J gene: TRBJ1-1
V gene: TRBV14
clone size: NA
CDR3 protein: CASSAQNLGGTEAFF

J gene: TRBJ2-1
V gene: TRBV29-1
clone size: few
CDR3 protein: CSVDSGYSNEQFF

J gene: TRBJ2-7
V gene: TRBV11-2
clone size: NA
CDR3 protein: CASSLEKGGYEQYF

J gene: TRBJ2-3
V gene: TRBV7-2
clone size: NA
CDR3 protein: CASNKMATTDTQYF

J gene: TRBJ2-3
V gene: TRBV29-1
clone size: few
CDR3 protein: CSVEDLPMAGYTDTQYF

J gene: TRBJ2-5
V gene: TRBV1
clone size: few
CDR3 protein: CTSSPRQGMETQYF

J gene: TRBJ1-1
V gene: TRBV6-1
clone size: NA
CDR3 protein: CASSAGGTGTEAFF

J gene: TRBJ2-7
V gene: TRBV19
clone size: few
CDR3 protein: CASSILAGASYEQYF

J gene: TRBJ2-7
V gene: TRBV12-3/TRBV12-4
clone size: many
CDR3 protein: CASSLAGVREQYF

J gene: TRBJ2-7
V gene: TRBV20-1
clone size: few
CDR3 protein: CSARDWGTPSEQYF

J gene: TRBJ2-5
V gene: TRBV5-1
clone size: NA
CDR3 protein: CASSPDSRRGTGSRTQYF

J gene: TRBJ2-7
V gene: TRBV20-1
clone size: NA
CDR3 protein: CSAIKTGTTYEQYF

J gene: TRBJ2-3
V gene: TRBV29-1
clone size: many
CDR3 protein: CSVAPGGTSTDTQYF

J gene: TRBJ2-3
V gene: TRBV7-2
clone size: few
CDR3 protein: CASSPTFTSTDTQYF

J gene: TRBJ2-3
V gene: TRBV15
clone size: few
CDR3 protein: CATSRGFVSSGRVRDTQYF

J gene: TRBJ1-1
V gene: TRBV6-6
clone size: few
CDR3 protein: CASRPHPNTEAFF

J gene: TRBJ2-7
V gene: TRBV4-2
clone size: few
CDR3 protein: CASSQDEGLAGVYEQYF

J gene: TRBJ2-1
V gene: TRBV12-3/TRBV12-4
clone size: NA
CDR3 protein: CASSNRREQFF

J gene: TRBJ2-1
V gene: TRBV10-3
clone size: NA
CDR3 protein: CAISDPTTSYNEQFF

J gene: TRBJ2-4
V gene: TRBV7-6
clone size: NA
CDR3 protein: CASSPSPIVTKENIQYF

J gene: TRBJ1-1
V gene: TRBV7-9
clone size: many
CDR3 protein: CASSLGVTEAFF

J gene: TRBJ2-7
V gene: TRBV30
clone size: few
CDR3 protein: CAWKHPGLAATYEQYF

J gene: TRBJ2-1
V gene: TRBV12-3/TRBV12-4
clone size: once
CDR3 protein: CASSKKTWEQFF

J gene: TRBJ2-1
V gene: TRBV11-3
clone size: once
CDR3 protein: CASSPHRDPYAEQFF

J gene: TRBJ2-7
V gene: TRBV7-9
clone size: few
CDR3 protein: CASSYKDYEQYF

J gene: TRBJ1-6
V gene: TRBV20-1
clone size: few
CDR3 protein: CSARPRGRGKSNSPLHF

J gene: TRBJ2-1
V gene: TRBV28
clone size: NA
CDR3 protein: CASTIIAGVNWNEQFF

J gene: TRBJ1-1
V gene: TRBV7-9
clone size: few
CDR3 protein: CASSLHDEQGEAFF

J gene: TRBJ2-3
V gene: TRBV14
clone size: NA
CDR3 protein: CASSRPGLANTDTQYF

J gene: TRBJ2-1
V gene: TRBV20-1
clone size: NA
CDR3 protein: CSARDQVRLDYEQFF

J gene: TRBJ2-1
V gene: TRBV7-2
clone size: few
CDR3 protein: CASSLYGTYFNEQFF

J gene: TRBJ1-1
V gene: TRBV6-5
clone size: NA
CDR3 protein: CASSSTPMNTEAFF

J gene: TRBJ1-6
V gene: TRBV11-2
clone size: NA
CDR3 protein: CASSSADSPLHF

J gene: TRBJ2-5
V gene: TRBV3-1
clone size: few
CDR3 protein: CASSQGGTSGQETQYF

J gene: TRBJ2-3
V gene: TRBV6-5
clone size: few
CDR3 protein: CASSQQRGTQYF

J gene: TRBJ1-4
V gene: TRBV20-1
clone size: few
CDR3 protein: CSAPEDRGATNEKLFF

J gene: TRBJ1-5
V gene: TRBV6-2/TRBV6-3
clone size: NA
CDR3 protein: CASSYTGEQPQHF

J gene: TRBJ2-5
V gene: TRBV27
clone size: NA
CDR3 protein: CASSSRGETQYF